Listed below are T cell receptor beta chains from one sample, sequenced in a study of sequential checkpoint blockade in melanoma. Measured with immunoSEQ multiplex PCR; TCRdb has only the in-frame clones, and not every one. The sample contains about 21,000 clones, about 80% of which appear only once. The material sequenced was CD8+ T cells sorted from blood (inferred from file names), taken from a patient given nivolumab and ipilimumab in sequence. The receptor source for this set is a human donor with melanoma. Both conserved end residues are part of each CDR3. Fields, in order: J gene, clone size, V gene, D gene, CDR3 protein, CDR3 DNA. A D gene is named only where the DNA matches it firmly. Only some rows state a clone size, as once, few, many or a class for expanded clones.

>TRBJ2-7|.|TRBV2|.
CAREHRDSYEQYF
TGTGCCAGGGAGCACCGGGACTCCTACGAGCAGTACTTC
>TRBJ2-7|.|TRBV15|.
CATSNLVGVTYEQYF
TGTGCCACCAGCAACCTCGTAGGGGTCACCTACGAGCAGTACTTC
>TRBJ1-6|.|TRBV5-1|.
CASSPQGSENFSPLHF
TGCGCCAGCAGCCCTCAGGGGTCGGAGAACTTTTCACCCCTCCACTTT
>TRBJ1-2|.|TRBV6-5|TRBD1
CATRTGDGYTF
TGTGCCACCAGGACAGGGGATGGCTACACCTTC
>TRBJ1-1|.|TRBV28|.
CASSNRVNTEAFF
TGTGCCAGCAGCAACAGGGTGAACACTGAAGCTTTCTTT
>TRBJ2-7|.|TRBV19|.
CASSIDTGQAYEQYF
TGTGCCAGTAGTATAGATACGGGACAAGCCTACGAGCAGTACTTC
>TRBJ1-1|.|TRBV21-1|.
CASSKGVNTEAFF
TGTGCCAGCAGCAAAGGCGTGAACACTGAAGCTTTCTTT
>TRBJ2-7|.|TRBV2|.
CASSKLGFGSYEQYF
TGTGCCAGCAGTAAACTTGGTTTCGGGTCCTACGAGCAGTACTTC
>TRBJ1-5|.|TRBV7-9|TRBD1
CASSLEGLTGNQPQHF
TGTGCCAGCAGCTTAGAGGGACTGACAGGGAATCAGCCCCAGCATTTT
>TRBJ1-2|.|TRBV7-2|.
CASSLAGTAHGYTF
TGTGCCAGCAGCTTAGCCGGGACTGCCCATGGCTACACCTTC
>TRBJ1-2|few|TRBV7-9|TRBD1
CASSTGGGMDYGYTF
TGTGCCAGCAGCACAGGGGGGGGGATGGACTATGGCTACACCTTC
>TRBJ1-5|.|TRBV4-1|.
CASSPGDGAGPQHF
TGCGCCAGCAGCCCGGGGGACGGTGCGGGGCCCCAGCATTTT
>TRBJ1-1|.|TRBV9|.
CASSDITGRPMNTEAFF
TGTGCCAGCAGCGACATCACGGGGAGACCCATGAACACTGAAGCTTTCTTT
>TRBJ2-7|once|TRBV7-9|.
CASGRGETHYEQYF
TGTGCCAGCGGCCGCGGGGAAACCCACTACGAGCAGTACTTC